This TCR beta chain appears in the sequencing data of a study of blood T cell repertoires in COVID-19. Study-level information: Specimens from acute and convalescent COVID-19 originated in the United States, Italy and Spain. Nucleic acid was either cDNA or gDNA, and it came from T cells, B-cell-depleted T cells, or PBMCs.

In the authors' workflow: Amplified reference gene primers provided the basis for estimating nucleated cell counts. Method: immunoSEQ multiplex PCR; TCRdb's copy keeps in-frame clones and lacks some. For V, J and clone size, that table is used; D and trimming come from the DNA. The repertoire consists of approximately 72,000 clones, with more than 75% occurring once and the leading ten covering approximately 14%. The specimen sequenced was peripheral blood. This receptor was taken from a woman aged 55-75 years with acute or convalescent COVID-19.

The CDR3 nucleotides are TGTGCCAGCAGCCACACGGGACAGGTGGACACTGAAGCTTTCTTT. Amino acids: CASSHTGQVDTEAFF. The chain employs TRBV3-1 (or the pseudogene TRBV3-2) and TRBJ1-1; 8 bases match TRBD1. The CDR3 contains 15 residues. From germline, CDR1 is LGHDT and CDR2 YNNKEL (reference sequence). The J segment lost 3 bases and the V segment lost 3 bases, leaving 6 bases of the junction unmatched.